This TCR beta chain originates from a study of cytomegalovirus exposure and HLA in healthy donors. Notes on the study in general: A list of 150 or so TCR beta chains associated with cytomegalovirus was given. The classifier was said to identify cytomegalovirus status with high specificity and sensitivity. According to a subsequent analysis, TCR clusters from the first cohort were inclined to appear together in the 120 or so validation repertoires.

Turning to this clone: The target antigen is unknown.

The CDR3 sequence is 16 residues long. The donors were part of the validation cohort of 95 to 150 subjects. That cohort was separate from the first cohort, which comprised 666 subjects. Here immunoSEQ multiplex PCR was the method, and the copy in TCRdb shows in-frame clones only, minus some. The sample yields a few hundred thousand clones, around 90% seen once. The chain joins TRBV21-1 to TRBJ2-7; the table's D call, TRBD1, was not checked against the DNA. TRBV21-1 is termed a pseudogene. The sample was PBMCs. The clonotype was recovered from a young woman in good health and CMV-seronegative. The CDR3 here is CASTKRRTGKWYEQYF. For the CDR3, the DNA is TGTGCCAGCACCAAAAGAAGGACAGGGAAATGGTACGAGCAGTACTTC.